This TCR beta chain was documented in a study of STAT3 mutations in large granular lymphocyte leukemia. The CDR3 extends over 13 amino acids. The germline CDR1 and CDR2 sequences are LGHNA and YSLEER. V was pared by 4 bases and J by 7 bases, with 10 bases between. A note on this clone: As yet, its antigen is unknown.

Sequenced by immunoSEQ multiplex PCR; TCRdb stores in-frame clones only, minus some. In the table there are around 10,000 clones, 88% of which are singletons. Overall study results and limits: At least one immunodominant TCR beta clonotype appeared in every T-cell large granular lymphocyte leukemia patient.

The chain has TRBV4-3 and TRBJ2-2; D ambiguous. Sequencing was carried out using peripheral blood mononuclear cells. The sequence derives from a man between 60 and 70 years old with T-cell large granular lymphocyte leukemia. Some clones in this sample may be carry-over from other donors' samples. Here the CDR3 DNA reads TGCGCCAGCAGCCTACACCCACTCGGGGAGCTGTTTTTT. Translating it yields CASSLHPLGELFF.